A single sample is the source of the 32 T cell receptor beta chains below, sequenced in a study of shared clonotypes between healthy human individuals. Using immunoSEQ multiplex PCR, the repertoire was profiled, and TCRdb retains in-frame clones only, with some absent. The sample shows over a million clones, under 99% of them seen only once. Sequencing was done on a sample of naive CD4+ T cells sorted from blood. The subset denotes: CD45RA+ positively selected. These receptors were obtained from a man aged 25 to 40 in good health.

The chain is built from TRBV2 and TRBJ1-5; D gene uncertain. CDR3 size: 14 residues. Trimming removed 3 bases from V and 0 bases from J, with 6 bases in between. Per germline, CDR1 SNHLY and CDR2 FYNNEI. The CDR3 loop is CASSELISNQPQHF. CDR3 sequence (DNA): TGTGCCAGCAGTGAGTTAATTAGCAATCAGCCCCAGCATTTT.

CDR3 DNA: TGTGCCAGCCAAGGGAGTTCCAAGTTTAGTCCTGAAGCTTTCTTT. Protein sequence: CASQGSSKFSPEAFF. The rearrangement uses TRBV2 and TRBJ1-1, with no clear D. Trimming removed 8 bases from V and 6 bases from J, with 22 bases in between. Per germline, CDR1 SNHLY and CDR2 FYNNEI. CDR3 length: 15 amino acids.

This clone has a single count. The V and J genes are TRBV11-2 and TRBJ2-7; TRBD1 matches 8 bases. Unmatched junction bases numbered 6, after V lost 5 bases and J lost 3 bases. Germline CDR1 and CDR2: SGHAT and FQNNGV. The CDR3 covers 14 residues. The CDR3 protein is CASSPRGLRYEQYF. The DNA for the CDR3 is TGTGCCAGCAGCCCCAGGGGGCTCCGCTACGAGCAGTACTTC.

The chain is built from TRBV27 and TRBJ1-4; TRBD1 might be the D (5 bases). The V gene's germline CDR1 is MNHEY and CDR2 SMNVEV (reference sequence). This CDR3 region has 17 residues. Deletions cut 2 bases from V and 1 base from J, with 14 bases between. This CDR3 is CASSLRGAGVTNEKLFF. CDR3 bases: TGTGCCAGCAGTTTAAGAGGGGCGGGGGTAACTAATGAAAAACTGTTTTTT.

The chain is built from TRBV6-5 and TRBJ1-1, with D possibly matching TRBD1 (5 bases). This CDR3 is 11 amino acids long. With 7 bases removed from V and 9 bases from J, the gap between germline ends came to 12 bases. Germline assignment: CDR1 MNHEY and CDR2 SVGAGI. CDR3 sequence (DNA): TGTGCCAGCAAAAATGTGGGGCAAGCTTTCTTT. It yields the protein CASKNVGQAFF.

The chain recombines TRBV28 with TRBJ2-2; 8 bases are shared with TRBD2. Germline V gene data show CDR1 as MDHEN and CDR2 as SYDVKM. The CDR3 runs 14 residues. Trimming removed 7 bases from V and 5 bases from J; junction bases left unmatched: 6. The DNA for the CDR3 is TGTGCCAGCATGATAGCGGGAAAGACCGGGGAGCTGTTTTTT. This encodes CASMIAGKTGELFF.

CDR3: CASSQVTGSGYTF. The DNA of the CDR3 is TGTGCCAGCAGCCAAGTGACAGGGAGTGGCTACACCTTC. The chain joins TRBV14 to TRBJ1-2; TRBD1 matches 7 bases. V trimming: 1 base; J trimming: 7 bases; junction bases outside the gene matches: 3. Per germline, CDR1 SGHDN and CDR2 FVKESK. CDR3 length: 13 residues.

The chain combines TRBV4-3 with TRBJ2-1; D remains unclear. The CDR3 extends over 15 amino acids. From germline, CDR1 is LGHNA and CDR2 YSLEER. V dropped 1 base and J dropped 4 bases, with 11 bases sitting between them. The CDR3 sequence is CASSQVFPSYNEQFF. CDR3 DNA: TGCGCCAGCAGCCAAGTATTCCCCAGTTACAATGAGCAGTTCTTC.

The chain joins TRBV4-3 to TRBJ2-1; D may be TRBD1 (6 bases). Germline V lookup: CDR1 LGHNA, CDR2 YSLEER. This CDR3 region has 15 residues. V lost 4 bases and J 2 bases, leaving 12 bases between the germline ends. The CDR3: CASSRRQAAYNEQFF. In nucleotides, the CDR3 is TGCGCCAGCAGCCGGAGACAGGCGGCCTACAATGAGCAGTTCTTC.

The chain links TRBV5-1 to TRBJ2-1, with D unclear. There are 13 residues in the CDR3. Per the germline V gene, CDR1 is SGHRS and CDR2 is YFSETQ. Trimming pared 4 bases from V and 7 bases from J, leaving 12 bases between. The DNA for the CDR3 is TGCGCCAGCAGCACCATGACCGGGAATGAGCAGTTCTTC. Its translation: CASSTMTGNEQFF. The complete variable domain, with remaining parts taken from reference TRBV5-1 and TRBJ2-1, reads KAGVTQTPRYLIKTRGQQVTLSCSPISGHRSVSWYQQTPGQGLQFLFEYFSETQRNKGNFPGRFSGRQFSNSRSEMNVSTLELGDSALYLCASSTMTGNEQFFGPGTRLTVL.

This CDR3 reads CASSSGSPQHF. DNA for the CDR3: TGTGCCAGCAGCTCCGGTAGTCCCCAGCATTTT. The chain recombines TRBV5-8 with TRBJ1-5; no definite D call. The CDR3 sequence is 11 residues long. The V end lost 3 bases, the J end lost 10 bases, and 8 bases lay between the germline ends. The germline V gene has CDR1 SGHTS and CDR2 YDEGEE.

J is TRBJ2-2 and V is TRBV5-1; 14 nucleotides line up with TRBD2. Germline CDR1 and CDR2: SGHRS and YFSETQ. Trimming took 4 bases from V and 4 from J; bases not matched to a gene: 3. CDR3 length: 16 amino acids. CDR3 protein: CASSKGLAGGTGELFF. The CDR3 DNA follows: TGCGCCAGCAGCAAAGGACTAGCGGGAGGCACCGGGGAGCTGTTTTTT.

This clone is a singleton in its sample. V and J are TRBV19 and TRBJ1-5; D may be TRBD1 (5 bases). The CDR3 is 13 residues long. CDR1 and CDR2 from the germline V gene are LNHDA and SQIVND (reference sequence). V gave up 6 bases and J gave up 7 bases, with 13 bases separating them. CDR3 nucleotide sequence: TGTGCCAGTAGGAGGCAGGGCGGGCAGCCCCAGCATTTT. Translating gives CASRRQGGQPQHF.

This chain links TRBV9 with TRBJ2-6; a possible D gene is TRBD1 (6 bases). V was pared by 5 bases and J by 4 bases, with 13 bases between. CDR1 and CDR2 (germline): SGDLS, YYNGEE. CDR3 length: 15 amino acids. CDR3 amino acids: CASRLGAAGANVLTF. The CDR3, as DNA: TGTGCCAGCAGACTGGGGGCGGCGGGGGCCAACGTCCTGACTTTC.

V is TRBV7-8 and J is TRBJ2-2; tentatively, D is TRBD2 (6 bases). Per the germline V gene, CDR1 is SGHVS and CDR2 is FQNEAQ. V was cut by 2 bases and J by 6 bases, with 16 bases left in between. The CDR3 contains 16 residues. The CDR3 reads CASSLRWEDVAGELFF. The CDR3 nucleotides are TGTGCCAGCAGCTTAAGGTGGGAGGATGTAGCCGGGGAGCTGTTTTTT.

The chain is built from TRBV14 and TRBJ2-7; TRBD1 agrees at 9 bases. V lost 3 bases to trimming and J lost 2 bases; unmatched junction nucleotides: 2. Germline V gene lookup returns CDR1 SGHDN and CDR2 FVKESK. The CDR3 loop spans 14 amino acids. CDR3 DNA sequence: TGTGCCAGCAGCCAGTGGGACAGGGCCTACGAGCAGTACTTC. Translation gives CASSQWDRAYEQYF.

The chain employs TRBV18 and TRBJ1-1; D is uncertain. There are 15 residues in the CDR3. In germline, CDR1 is KGHSH, CDR2 LQKENI. V was clipped by 3 bases and J by 2 bases, with 13 bases between them. CDR3 bases: TGTGCCAGCTCACCTTTGAGGCCATCCAACACTGAAGCTTTCTTT. As protein: CASSPLRPSNTEAFF.

V gene TRBV9 combines with J gene TRBJ1-5; D uncertain. The V and J ends lost 4 bases and 1 base respectively, with 15 bases between them. Germline values: CDR1 SGDLS, CDR2 YYNGEE. The CDR3 extends over 16 amino acids. In DNA form, the CDR3 reads TGTGCCAGCAGCCCCCCTGGAACAGCGAGCAATCAGCCCCAGCATTTT. Translation gives CASSPPGTASNQPQHF.

The chain recombines TRBV5-1 with TRBJ2-3; 12 nucleotides match TRBD2. This CDR3 is built from 16 residues. With 0 bases clipped from V and 4 bases from J, the junction kept 3 bases outside the gene matches. Germline loops: CDR1 SGHRS, CDR2 YFSETQ. The CDR3 loop reads CASSLATSGRSDTQYF. The CDR3, as DNA: TGCGCCAGCAGCTTGGCCACTAGCGGGAGGTCAGATACGCAGTATTTT.

This chain links TRBV4-2 with TRBJ2-1; D is possibly TRBD1 or TRBD2 (6 bases each). This CDR3 contains 14 residues. Looked up from germline, CDR1 is LGHNA and CDR2 is YNFKEQ. V lost 10 bases and J lost 5, with 18 bases in between. The CDR3 spells CATSGWRDNNEQFF. For the CDR3, the DNA is TGTGCCACCTCAGGGTGGCGGGACAACAATGAGCAGTTCTTC.

The chain has TRBV6-5 and TRBJ1-3; D gene uncertain. V lost 2 bases and J 5 bases, leaving 1 base between the germline ends. The CDR3 has 11 amino acids. Germline values: CDR1 MNHEY, CDR2 SVGAGI. The CDR3 spells CASSYRNTIYF. The CDR3 region has the DNA TGTGCCAGCAGTTACCGAAACACCATATATTTT.

The genes are TRBV19 and TRBJ2-5; 10 nucleotides line up with TRBD2. CDR3 length equals 15 residues. V shed 6 bases and J 3 bases; nucleotides not matched to a gene: 7. In germline, CDR1 is LNHDA, CDR2 SQIVND (reference sequence). CDR3 nucleotide sequence: TGTGCCAGTAGCCAAGGGCTAGCGGGAGAAGAGACCCAGTACTTC. Its protein product is CASSQGLAGEETQYF.

The chain couples TRBV4-3 to TRBJ1-2, with D possibly TRBD1 on 5 matching bases. Germline CDR1 and CDR2: LGHNA and YSLEER. With 3 bases removed from V and 0 bases from J, the gap between germline ends came to 14 bases. The CDR3 sequence is 16 residues long. CDR3 sequence: CASSQGTRTPNYGYTF. For the CDR3, the DNA is TGCGCCAGCAGCCAGGGGACGCGGACACCTAACTATGGCTACACCTTC.

This clone appeared a single time. The chain recombines TRBV23-1 with TRBJ2-7; D may match TRBD1 or TRBD2 (5 bases each). TRBV23-1 is known as an ORF, though its function is uncertain. Trimming took off 9 bases at V and 5 bases at J, with 11 bases between the two ends. This CDR3 region has 11 residues. CDR3 in DNA: TGCGCCAGGATCGGGGACCACGAGCAGTACTTC. Translating gives CARIGDHEQYF.

The chain combines TRBV6-1 with TRBJ2-7; D remains unclear. The CDR3 contains 13 residues. Trimming removed 7 bases at V and 1 base at J, with 11 bases between. Germline CDR1 reads MNHNS; CDR2 reads SASEGT. DNA for the CDR3: TGTGCCAGCAAGATGGTCGCGTCCTACGAGCAGTACTTC. Translated, it gives CASKMVASYEQYF.

V is TRBV28 and J is TRBJ2-5, with D hard to call. Trimming pared 8 bases from V and 5 bases from J, leaving 9 bases between. Germline V lookup: CDR1 MDHEN, CDR2 SYDVKM. CDR3 length equals 11 residues. CDR3 nucleotides: TGTGCCAGCTTCTTCCGGGAGACCCAGTACTTC. It yields the protein CASFFRETQYF.

V usage is TRBV9 and J usage is TRBJ2-1, with 7 bases matching TRBD2. The CDR3 spans 17 residues. V was clipped by 3 bases and J by 10 bases; unmatched bases: 19. Per germline, CDR1 SGDLS and CDR2 YYNGEE. The chain's CDR3 is CASSAITLGGSAVEQFF. The CDR3 coding sequence is TGTGCCAGCAGCGCAATAACCTTGGGCGGGAGTGCAGTCGAGCAGTTCTTC.

The DNA of the CDR3 is TGCGCCAGCAGCCAAGTTTCAGCGGGAGTCTACGAGCAGTACTTC. The encoded protein is CASSQVSAGVYEQYF. The chain has TRBV4-1 and TRBJ2-7, with TRBD2 matching over 8 bases. This CDR3 is 15 amino acids long. The germline V gene has CDR1 MGHRA and CDR2 YSYEKL. V lost 1 base and J lost 3; bases outside the gene matches: 5.

The chain employs TRBV6-1 and TRBJ2-7; TRBD2 matches 7 bases. In germline, CDR1 is MNHNS, CDR2 SASEGT. The trim removed 3 bases at V and 1 base at J, leaving 6 bases unmatched. This CDR3 has 15 amino acids. Here the CDR3 reads CASSEIKAGSYEQYF. CDR3 bases: TGTGCCAGCAGTGAGATAAAAGCGGGATCCTACGAGCAGTACTTC.

This clone was counted only a few times. This chain connects TRBV7-9 to TRBJ1-4, with D tentatively TRBD1 (5 bases). The ends were cut back, 5 bases at V and 8 bases at J, with 21 bases in the middle. This CDR3 is 16 amino acids long. CDR1 SEHNR and CDR2 FQNEAQ come from the germline V gene (reference sequence). CDR3 coding DNA: TGTGCCAGCAGCGAAAGCGTTGGGGCAGTGAGCGAAAAACTGTTTTTT. It specifies CASSESVGAVSEKLFF.

The rearrangement links TRBV7-9 to TRBJ2-3, with TRBD2 identical over 11 bases. The V and J ends lost 0 bases and 4 bases, in that order; junction bases with no gene match: 6. The CDR3 loop spans 17 amino acids. Germline CDR1 and CDR2: SEHNR and FQNEAQ (reference sequence). This CDR3 reads CASSLALAGGYPDTQYF. The CDR3 DNA reads as TGTGCCAGCAGCTTAGCGCTAGCGGGAGGTTACCCAGATACGCAGTATTTT.

The chain's CDR3 is CASRRSHGSYEQYF. Written as DNA, the CDR3 is TGTGCCAGCAGACGATCTCATGGCTCCTACGAGCAGTACTTC. This chain connects TRBV6-5 to TRBJ2-7; no clear D gene. Germline lookup yields CDR1 MNHEY and CDR2 SVGAGI. Trimming left V 6 bases short and J 0 bases short, with 12 bases between. This CDR3 region has 14 residues.